These 27 T cell receptor beta chains originate from one sample sequenced in a study of molecular identifiers for immune sequencing clone quantification. Using its own MiXCR run on the PCR reads, TCRdb lists one record per CDR3 protein. The sample has about 100,000 distinct CDR3 sequences, about 21% seen once. Sequencing input: naive CD8+ T cells from blood, with Jurkat cell RNA spiked in. Subset reported: FACS-sorted CD8+CD4-CCR7+CD45RA+ naive T cells. These receptors came from a human donor in good health. Some libraries in this study had Jurkat cell RNA spiked in.

Only one count was recorded for this clonotype. This may stem from a read error, because a much larger clone lies one nucleotide away. This sequence joins TRBV29-1 and TRBJ2-2; the D gene could be TRBD1 or TRBD2 (5 bases each). The CDR3 covers 12 residues. The germline gives CDR1 SQVTM, CDR2 ANQGSEA. The CDR3 DNA sequence: TGCAGCGTTGCAGGGAGCACCGGGGAGCTGCTTTTT. Translation: CSVAGSTGELLF.

About this clonotype itself: Given a much more abundant clone one base away, this may be a read error. The gene calls are TRBV4-3 and TRBJ2-3, with D possibly being TRBD2 (5 bases). The CDR3 sequence is 17 residues long. CDR1 is LGHNA, CDR2 YSLEER, per germline. CDR3 region: CVSSQDRSGVSTDTQYF. The CDR3 region has the DNA TGCGTCAGCAGCCAAGATAGGAGCGGAGTAAGCACAGATACGCAGTATTTT.

Details on this clonotype: A read error may be the cause here, since a much bigger clone is one base away. The V gene is TRBV6-2 or TRBV6-3, the J gene TRBJ1-1; TRBD1 might be the D (5 bases). Germline V gives CDR1 MNHEY, CDR2 SVGEGT. The CDR3 spans 14 residues. The V and J ends lost 5 bases and 2 bases respectively, with 12 bases between them. The CDR3 protein is CASSHLTANTEAFF. CDR3 DNA: TGTGCCAGCAGTCACCTGACAGCTAACACTGAAGCTTTCTTT.

This clonotype was found many times. The chain has TRBV20-1 and TRBJ1-5; 8 bases map to TRBD1. The V and J ends lost 6 bases and 0 bases, in that order; junction bases with no gene match: 10. The germline CDR1 and CDR2 sequences are DFQATT and SNEGSKA (reference sequence). The CDR3 has 16 amino acids. CDR3 region: CSAPDREWGSNQPQHF. The CDR3 DNA reads TGCAGTGCCCCGGACAGGGAATGGGGTAGCAATCAGCCCCAGCATTTT.

This clonotype was observed many times. V usage is TRBV19 and J usage is TRBJ1-1, with 12 nucleotides matching TRBD1. Germline V gives CDR1 LNHDA, CDR2 SQIVND (reference sequence). V shed 4 bases and J 8 bases; nucleotides not matched to a gene: 5. The CDR3 length is 14 residues. The CDR3 DNA reads TGTGCCAGTAGTAGGGACAGGGGGCCCGACGAAGCTTTCTTT. Translating gives CASSRDRGPDEAFF.

This clonotype turned up a few times. This chain links TRBV11-2 with TRBJ1-1; D call uncertain. Trimming took off 1 base at V and 4 bases at J, with 10 bases between the two ends. CDR3 length: 14 amino acids. The germline V gene has CDR1 SGHAT and CDR2 FQNNGV. The CDR3 nucleotides are TGTGCCAGCAGCTTAGTAGAGGGTGGCACTGAAGCTTTCTTT. Its protein product is CASSLVEGGTEAFF. Drawing the rest from reference TRBV11-2 and TRBJ1-1, the complete variable domain is EAGVAQSPRYKIIEKRQSVAFWCNPISGHATLYWYQQILGQGPKLLIQFQNNGVVDDSQLPKDRFSAERLKGVDSTLKIQPAKLEDSAVYLCASSLVEGGTEAFFGQGTRLTVV.

Note on this clonotype: A much larger clone lies one base from this, so it may be a read error. This chain links TRBV6-2 or TRBV6-3 with TRBJ2-1; the match to TRBD2 covers 8 bases. Trimming cost V 4 bases and J 5 bases; bases outside gene matches: 13. The CDR3 contains 17 residues. Looked up from germline, CDR1 is MNHEY and CDR2 is SVGEGT. Here the CDR3 DNA reads TGTGCCAGCAGTTTCACCTCTAGGACTAGCCCCGACAATGAGCAGTTCTTC. Amino acid sequence: CASSFTSRTSPDNEQFF.

This clonotype was recorded many times. The rearrangement links TRBV6-2 or TRBV6-3 to TRBJ1-5; possible D gene TRBD1, 6 bases. CDR3 length: 15 amino acids. In germline, CDR1 is MNHEY, CDR2 SVGEGT. V was trimmed by 5 bases and J by 4 bases, leaving 15 bases between them. CDR3: CASSLTGTKNQPQHF. CDR3 nucleotides: TGTGCCAGCAGTCTGACCGGGACAAAAAATCAGCCCCAGCATTTT.

The chain couples TRBV12-5 to TRBJ2-3; 9 bases match TRBD1. Trimming cost V 3 bases and J 4 bases; bases outside gene matches: 8. Germline CDR1 and CDR2: LGHNT and FRNRAP. This CDR3 region has 16 residues. CDR3 coding DNA: TGTGCTAGTGGTTTAGTTACAGGGGGCTTGGCAGATACGCAGTATTTT. This gives the protein CASGLVTGGLADTQYF.

This clonotype was counted only a few times. The chain has TRBV20-1 and TRBJ2-7, with TRBD1 matching 9 bases. Unmatched junction bases numbered 3, after V lost 4 bases and J lost 2 bases. The CDR3 extends over 13 amino acids. CDR1 and CDR2 (germline): DFQATT, SNEGSKA (reference sequence). In DNA, the CDR3 is TGCAGTGCTACCCACAGGGGGCCCTACGAGCAGTACTTC. Translation gives CSATHRGPYEQYF.

In regard to this clonotype: Since a much larger clone is just one base distant, this may be a read error. The CDR3 nucleotides are TGTGCCAGCAGTGAAGCGCTTCTAGGGGTCAATGGGCAGTTCTTC. It is translated as CASSEALLGVNGQFF. This chain joins TRBV2 and TRBJ2-1; tentatively, D is TRBD1 (5 bases). CDR3 length: 15 residues. CDR1 SNHLY and CDR2 FYNNEI come from the germline V gene. Based on the CDR3 plus reference TRBV2 and TRBJ2-1, the full variable domain is EPEVTQTPSHQVTQMGQEVILRCVPISNHLYFYWYRQILGQKVEFLVSFYNNEISEKSEIFDDQFSVERPDGSNFTLKIRSTKLEDSAMYFCASSEALLGVNGQFFGPGTRLTVL.

This clonotype was seen ten or more times. The chain is built from TRBV13 and TRBJ2-7, with 9 bases aligning to TRBD1. Losses at the gene ends were 5 bases for V and 3 bases for J; bases not matched to a gene: 8. CDR3 size: 15 residues. Per germline, CDR1 PRHDT and CDR2 FYEKMQ (reference sequence). CDR3 in amino acids: CASSPQGALGYEQYF. In nucleotides, the CDR3 is TGTGCCAGCAGCCCACAGGGGGCCCTCGGCTACGAGCAGTACTTC. The full variable domain, in which reference TRBV13 and TRBJ2-7 provide the parts outside the CDR3, is AAGVIQSPRHLIKEKRETATLKCYPIPRHDTVYWYQQGPGQDPQFLISFYEKMQSDKGSIPDRFSAQQFSDYHSELNMSSLELGDSALYFCASSPQGALGYEQYFGPGTRLTVT.

This clonotype has ten or more counts. This rearrangement joins TRBV6-2 or TRBV6-3 to TRBJ1-1; perhaps TRBD1 as D (5 bases). Germline CDR1 is MNHEY and CDR2 is SVGEGT. The CDR3 runs 17 residues. Trimming left V 2 bases short and J 7 bases short, with 23 bases between. In nucleotides, the CDR3 is TGTGCCAGCAGTTACGCGCCCCTCCGGGACGCCGTAAATGAAGCTTTCTTT. Translated: CASSYAPLRDAVNEAFF.

To note about this clonotype: This may be a read error: a much more frequent sequence differs by one nucleotide. Here the CDR3 reads CASRSGQKNNEQFF. CDR3 bases: TGTGCCAGCAGATCCGGACAGAAGAACAATGAGCAGTTCTTC. V is TRBV13 and J is TRBJ2-1; possibly TRBD1 for D (6 bases). The V end lost 6 bases, the J end lost 5 bases, and 14 bases lay between the germline ends. This CDR3 has 14 residues. Per germline, CDR1 PRHDT and CDR2 FYEKMQ (reference sequence).

V usage is TRBV27 and J usage is TRBJ2-1, with D perhaps TRBD1 (5 bases). Germline V gives CDR1 MNHEY, CDR2 SMNVEV (reference sequence). Trimming took off 3 bases at V and 0 bases at J, with 9 bases between the two ends. The CDR3 sequence is 15 residues long. The CDR3 nucleotides read TGTGCCAGCAGTTTTAGACAGAGCTCCTACAATGAGCAGTTCTTC. It yields the protein CASSFRQSSYNEQFF.

With regard to this clonotype: Being one base from a much bigger clone, this may be a read error. V gene TRBV29-1 combines with J gene TRBJ2-1, with 12 bases fitting TRBD1. Germline-derived CDR1 and CDR2 are SQVTM and ANQGSEA. J lost 9 bases, V lost 6 bases, and 6 bases had no gene match. This CDR3 is 13 amino acids long. In DNA form, the CDR3 reads TGCAGCGTCTGGGGACAGGGGGCCGGTGAGCAGTTCTTC. Protein product: CSVWGQGAGEQFF.

The chain uses TRBV20-1 and TRBJ2-7, with 8 bases aligning to TRBD1. CDR3 length: 13 amino acids. Germline values: CDR1 DFQATT, CDR2 SNEGSKA (reference sequence). V trimming: 1 base; J trimming: 5 bases; junction bases outside the gene matches: 4. CDR3 nucleotides: TGCAGTGCTAGAGGGACAGGGAAAAACGAGCAGTACTTC. Translating it yields CSARGTGKNEQYF.

The chain combines TRBV20-1 with TRBJ2-7, with TRBD2 matching 7 bases. CDR3 size: 14 residues. Germline V CDR1 and CDR2: DFQATT, SNEGSKA (reference sequence). V lost 3 bases and J lost 2; bases outside the gene matches: 7. CDR3 nucleotide sequence: TGCAGTGCTAGCCCCACCGGGGGGACCTACGAGCAGTACTTC. Translation gives CSASPTGGTYEQYF.

The sample holds many counts of this clonotype. The chain links TRBV27 to TRBJ2-3; maybe TRBD2 (5 bases). V was pared by 4 bases and J by 0 bases, with 8 bases between. Germline loops: CDR1 MNHEY, CDR2 SMNVEV (reference sequence). The CDR3 loop spans 14 amino acids. The DNA of the CDR3 is TGTGCCAGCAGTTCTGGACTCAGCACAGATACGCAGTATTTT. It is translated as CASSSGLSTDTQYF.

About this clonotype itself: A read error may be the cause here, since a much bigger clone is one base away. This chain uses TRBV7-9 with TRBJ2-3, with D tentatively TRBD1 (5 bases). This CDR3 has 12 residues. Germline V CDR1 and CDR2: SEHNR, FQNEAQ (reference sequence). CDR3: CASSSNTGTQYF. CDR3 sequence (DNA): TGTGCCAGCAGCTCCAACACAGGTACGCAGTATTTT.

This clonotype was observed a few times. The gene calls are TRBV4-1 and TRBJ2-3, with 11 bases that match TRBD2. CDR3 length: 17 amino acids. J lost 2 bases, V lost 3 bases, and 7 bases had no gene match. Germline CDR1 and CDR2: MGHRA and YSYEKL. Written as DNA, the CDR3 is TGCGCCAGCAGCCACCCGGGACTAGCGGAGCTCACAGATACGCAGTATTTT. Translated, it gives CASSHPGLAELTDTQYF.

This clonotype has only a few counts. The V call is TRBV11-3, the J call TRBJ2-4, with D uncertain. Trimming left V 6 bases short and J 1 base short, with 10 bases between. CDR1 and CDR2 (germline): SGHNT, YENEEA. This CDR3 is 14 amino acids long. The DNA for the CDR3 is TGTGCCAGCAGAACGTTCGGGGCCAAAAACATTCAGTACTTC. This translates into CASRTFGAKNIQYF. Using reference TRBV11-3 and TRBJ2-4 for the parts outside the CDR3, the full variable domain is EAGVVQSPRYKIIEKKQPVAFWCNPISGHNTLYWYLQNLGQGPELLIRYENEEAVDDSQLPKDRFSAERLKGVDSTLKIQPAELGDSAVYLCASRTFGAKNIQYFGAGTRLSVL.

This clonotype turned up a few times. The rearrangement uses TRBV6-5 and TRBJ2-7, with D perhaps TRBD1 (6 bases). V lost 6 bases and J lost 5, with 17 bases in between. The CDR3 has 14 amino acids. Germline CDR1 is MNHEY and CDR2 is SVGAGI. The CDR3 DNA sequence: TGTGCCAGCAGCGGTGCAGGGGCTTGGGACGAGCAGTACTTC. It is translated as CASSGAGAWDEQYF.

This clonotype was picked up a small number of times. J is TRBJ2-6 and V is TRBV11-1, with 9 nucleotides matching TRBD1. Germline V gives CDR1 SGHAT, CDR2 FQDESV (reference sequence). With V trimmed by 1 base and J by 0 bases, 7 bases remained unmatched. The CDR3 extends over 19 amino acids. The CDR3 spells CASSLVGQGLLSGANVLTF. The CDR3 region has the DNA TGTGCCAGCAGCTTAGTCGGACAGGGGCTTCTCTCTGGGGCCAACGTCCTGACTTTC.

This clonotype was seen repeatedly, ten times or more. The chain recombines TRBV5-6 with TRBJ2-7; D possibly corresponds to TRBD1 (6 bases). The CDR3 has 16 amino acids. Germline loops: CDR1 SGHDT, CDR2 YYEEEE. V lost 4 bases and J 2 bases, leaving 19 bases between the germline ends. The CDR3 is CASSGDPGTLPYEQYF. Here the CDR3 DNA reads TGTGCCAGCAGCGGAGATCCCGGGACACTGCCCTACGAGCAGTACTTC.

On this clonotype: This sequence may be a read error, since a much larger clone differs from it by one base. CDR3 coding DNA: TGTGCCAGCAGTTTACGACAAACCTTCCAAGAGACCCAGCACTTC. It yields the protein CASSLRQTFQETQHF. V gene TRBV27 combines with J gene TRBJ2-5; D unresolved. Germline V gives CDR1 MNHEY, CDR2 SMNVEV (reference sequence). The CDR3 extends over 15 amino acids.

V is TRBV27 and J is TRBJ1-4; a possible D gene is TRBD1 (5 bases). Trimming shortened V by 3 bases and J by 10 bases, and 18 bases separated the two germline ends. This CDR3 is built from 15 residues. Germline V lookup: CDR1 MNHEY, CDR2 SMNVEV (reference sequence). This chain's CDR3 is CASSFVAQGSGKLFF. CDR3 bases: TGTGCCAGCAGTTTTGTCGCCCAGGGTAGTGGAAAACTGTTTTTT.